The 5 T cell receptor beta chains below come from one sample, sequenced in a study of T cell repertoires in cytomegalovirus infection. From the reads, TCRdb called clonotypes with MiXCR, one entry per CDR3 protein. The repertoire holds about 180,000 distinct CDR3 sequences, with approximately 17% as singletons. Sequencing was performed on CD8+ T cells from PBMCs. The receptors originated from a human donor in good health (CMV status not recorded). Some clones in this sample may be carry-over from other donors' samples.

This clonotype has a handful of counts. The chain couples TRBV28 to TRBJ2-2, with unresolved D. The ends were cut back, 3 bases at V and 1 base at J, with 15 bases in the middle. In germline, CDR1 is MDHEN, CDR2 SYDVKM. The CDR3 is 17 amino acids. CDR3 residues: CASSLWQHRLNTGELFF. The CDR3 bases are TGTGCCAGCAGTTTGTGGCAGCACAGACTGAACACCGGGGAGCTGTTTTTT. Full variable domain (missing parts from reference TRBV28 and TRBJ2-2): DVKVTQSSRYLVKRTGEKVFLECVQDMDHENMFWYRQDPGLGLRLIYFSYDVKMKEKGDIPEGYSVSREKKERFSLILESASTNQTSMYLCASSLWQHRLNTGELFFGEGSRLTVL.

The chain combines TRBV28 with TRBJ2-1; 7 bases are a match to TRBD1. The V and J ends lost 8 bases and 4 bases, in that order; junction bases with no gene match: 8. Germline V gives CDR1 MDHEN, CDR2 SYDVKM. The CDR3 loop spans 14 amino acids. The CDR3: CASAPGTEYNEQFF. CDR3 DNA sequence: TGTGCCAGCGCCCCCGGGACAGAATACAATGAGCAGTTCTTC.

CDR3 region: CASTILAGGLYEQYF. The CDR3 DNA reads as TGCGCCAGCACCATACTAGCGGGGGGGCTCTACGAGCAGTACTTC. The chain links TRBV4-1 to TRBJ2-7, with 13 bases aligning to TRBD2. This CDR3 spans 15 amino acids. The V segment lost 7 bases and the J segment 3 bases; nucleotides outside the gene matches: 6. Germline V CDR1 and CDR2: MGHRA, YSYEKL.

This clonotype was recorded a few times. The chain has TRBV27 and TRBJ2-2; no firm D call. Germline lookup yields CDR1 MNHEY and CDR2 SMNVEV (reference sequence). Trimming stripped 3 bases from V and 6 bases from J, with 5 bases between. The CDR3 is 12 residues long. The DNA for the CDR3 is TGTGCCAGCAGTTTGATATCCGGGGAGCTGTTTTTT. It translates to CASSLISGELFF.

J is TRBJ2-7 and V is TRBV5-6; TRBD1 or TRBD2 may be the D gene (5 bases each). The CDR3 length is 18 residues. V was clipped by 0 bases and J by 2 bases, with 21 bases between them. Germline assignment: CDR1 SGHDT and CDR2 YYEEEE. CDR3 nucleotide sequence: TGTGCCAGCAGCTTGGCCGAGGGGTTTCGACACCTTACCTACGAGCAGTACTTC. Its protein is CASSLAEGFRHLTYEQYF. The whole variable domain, filled in from reference TRBV5-6 and TRBJ2-7, reads DAGVTQSPTHLIKTRGQQVTLRCSPKSGHDTVSWYQQALGQGPQFIFQYYEEEERQRGNFPDRFSGHQFPNYSSELNVNALLLGDSALYLCASSLAEGFRHLTYEQYFGPGTRLTVT.